This T cell receptor beta chain was recovered during a study of T cell responses to AZD1222 COVID-19 vaccine. The data were produced by immunoSEQ multiplex PCR, yet TCRdb's version contains in-frame clones alone and is incomplete. Of some 92,000 clones in the sample, 90% to 95% are singletons; the top ten hold less than 5.5%. Germline V lookup: CDR1 SGHVS, CDR2 FQNEAQ. The CDR3 totals 13 residues. V lost 2 bases and J lost 5, with 9 bases in between. Study observations and caveats: Most donors were white British and more were female, and clonal diversity was possibly underestimated. Compared with day 0, the breadth and depth of the Spike-specific TCR repertoire rose significantly after two doses of AZD1222.

Remarks on this clone: Antigen unknown.

This clonotype was obtained from an adult in good health. The V call is TRBV7-8, the J call TRBJ2-5; D is uncertain. Sequenced here: peripheral blood, sampled on day 0 of MenACWY control vaccination. The CDR3 is CASSLKRWETQYF. The DNA for the CDR3 is TGTGCCAGCAGCTTAAAACGGTGGGAGACCCAGTACTTC.